The 20 T cell receptor beta chains presented below share a single source sample, sequenced in a study of blood T cell repertoires in COVID-19. Clones were read by immunoSEQ multiplex PCR, and TCRdb kept only the in-frame ones, dropping some. The sample contains just over 650,000 clones, about 90% of which appear only once. Sequencing was performed on peripheral blood. The receptors come from a woman between 18 and 30 years old with acute or convalescent COVID-19.

The V gene is TRBV11-2, the J gene TRBJ2-2, with D possibly TRBD2 on 6 matching bases. V dropped 3 bases and J dropped 0 bases, with 14 bases sitting between them. CDR3 length: 17 residues. Germline V gene lookup returns CDR1 SGHAT and CDR2 FQNNGV. The CDR3 DNA is TGTGCCAGCAGCTTGTTGGGTGTAGCGGCGAACACCGGGGAGCTGTTTTTT. It translates to CASSLLGVAANTGELFF. The full variable domain, its missing parts supplied by reference TRBV11-2 and TRBJ2-2, is EAGVAQSPRYKIIEKRQSVAFWCNPISGHATLYWYQQILGQGPKLLIQFQNNGVVDDSQLPKDRFSAERLKGVDSTLKIQPAKLEDSAVYLCASSLLGVAANTGELFFGEGSRLTVL.

The V and J genes are TRBV6-5 and TRBJ1-1, with unresolved D. V dropped 2 bases and J dropped 1 base, with 11 bases sitting between them. The CDR3 covers 15 residues. In germline, CDR1 is MNHEY, CDR2 SVGAGI. The CDR3 sequence: CASSYAGAGNTEAFF. In DNA, the CDR3 is TGTGCCAGCAGTTACGCGGGTGCCGGGAACACTGAAGCTTTCTTT.

CDR3: CASGPRGYGYTF. The DNA of the CDR3 is TGTGCCAGCGGACCCAGGGGATATGGCTACACCTTC. The chain employs TRBV5-4 and TRBJ1-2; D is possibly TRBD1 (6 bases). Germline assignment: CDR1 SGHNT and CDR2 YYREEE (reference sequence). With 7 bases removed from V and 5 bases from J, the gap between germline ends came to 12 bases. The CDR3 consists of 12 residues.

The gene calls are TRBV27 and TRBJ1-2, with 8 bases identical to TRBD1. The CDR3 is made up of 14 amino acids. J gave up 2 bases and V 6 bases, and 5 bases lay outside the gene matches. The germline V gene encodes CDR1 MNHEY and CDR2 SMNVEV (reference sequence). CDR3 sequence: CASRPRDRNYGYTF. CDR3 bases: TGTGCCAGCAGACCCCGGGACAGGAACTATGGCTACACCTTC.

The rearrangement joins TRBV7-2 to TRBJ2-7, with D possibly being TRBD1 (5 bases). CDR1 is SGHTA, CDR2 FQGNSA, per germline. Trimming took 0 bases from V and 0 from J, leaving 12 bases between them. The CDR3 length is 16 residues. The CDR3 DNA sequence: TGTGCCAGCAGCTTAGCCCGACAGAGGAGCTCCTACGAGCAGTACTTC. This codes for CASSLARQRSSYEQYF.

J is TRBJ1-2 and V is TRBV5-1; weak D call: TRBD1 (5 bases). This CDR3 has 15 residues. The V end lost 0 bases, the J end lost 8 bases, and 17 bases lay between the germline ends. Germline CDR1 is SGHRS and CDR2 is YFSETQ. Written as DNA, the CDR3 is TGCGCCAGCAGCTTGGAGGGGTCGGAATCGCGGGGCTACACCTTC. It specifies CASSLEGSESRGYTF.

This clone was counted once. The chain joins TRBV6-5 to TRBJ2-1, with 8 positions matching TRBD2. The CDR3 covers 14 residues. J gave up 8 bases and V 0 bases, and 3 bases lay outside the gene matches. In germline, CDR1 is MNHEY, CDR2 SVGAGI. CDR3 sequence: CASSYSRGEDEQFF. CDR3 DNA: TGTGCCAGCAGTTACTCGCGGGGGGAGGATGAGCAGTTCTTC.

The sample holds a few counts of this clone. Different DNA sequences within this sample yield the same CDR3. The rearrangement links TRBV9 to TRBJ2-7; possibly TRBD1 for D (6 bases). Germline assignment: CDR1 SGDLS and CDR2 YYNGEE. This CDR3 has 13 residues. V lost 0 bases to trimming and J lost 2 bases, with 6 bases between them. CDR3 sequence (DNA): TGTGCCAGCAGCGTAGCAGGGGCCTACGAGCAGTACTTC. Encoded protein: CASSVAGAYEQYF.

The chain is built from TRBV7-3 and TRBJ2-7; 8 nucleotides line up with TRBD2. V lost 1 base, J lost 2 bases, and 1 base stayed unmatched. Germline V gives CDR1 SGHTA, CDR2 FQGTGA. The CDR3 totals 14 residues. The CDR3 reads CASSLRAGAYEQYF. The CDR3 nucleotides read TGTGCCAGCAGCTTAAGAGCGGGGGCCTACGAGCAGTACTTC. Full variable domain (outside the CDR3, taken from reference TRBV7-3 and TRBJ2-7): GAGVSQTPSNKVTEKGKYVELRCDPISGHTALYWYRQSLGQGPEFLIYFQGTGAADDSGLPNDRFFAVRPEGSVSTLKIQRTERGDSAVYLCASSLRAGAYEQYFGPGTRLTVT.

The rearrangement uses TRBV7-9 and TRBJ2-7; no definite D call. Trimming removed 1 base at V and 7 bases at J, with 5 bases between. Germline lookup yields CDR1 SEHNR and CDR2 FQNEAQ (reference sequence). This CDR3 is built from 11 residues. The CDR3 protein is CASSLVSEQYF. The CDR3 coding sequence is TGTGCCAGCAGCTTAGTCAGTGAGCAGTACTTC.

This chain joins TRBV9 and TRBJ1-6, with a tentative D call TRBD1 (5 bases). The CDR3 spans 16 residues. The V and J ends lost 0 bases and 6 bases respectively, with 13 bases between them. The V gene's germline CDR1 is SGDLS and CDR2 YYNGEE. This CDR3 reads CASSVESGDGNSPLHF. DNA of the CDR3: TGTGCCAGCAGCGTAGAGTCGGGGGATGGTAATTCACCCCTCCACTTT.

This clone was seen only once. The CDR3 here is CASSRQGRAFF. In DNA form, the CDR3 reads TGTGCCAGCTCTCGACAGGGCAGGGCTTTCTTT. The chain uses TRBV19 and TRBJ1-1, with 7 bases that match TRBD1. CDR3 size: 11 residues. Per the germline V gene, CDR1 is LNHDA and CDR2 is SQIVND (reference sequence). V was pared by 9 bases and J by 11 bases, with 9 bases of the junction left unmatched. Full variable domain (rest looked up from reference TRBV19 and TRBJ1-1): DGGITQSPKYLFRKEGQNVTLSCEQNLNHDAMYWYRQDPGQGLRLIYYSQIVNDFQKGDIAEGYSVSREKKESFPLTVTSAQKNPTAFYLCASSRQGRAFFGQGTRLTVV.

The rearrangement uses TRBV7-9 and TRBJ2-7; a weak D match, TRBD2 (6 bases). The V gene lost 1 base and the J gene lost 2 bases, with 15 bases spanning the gap. CDR1 is SEHNR, CDR2 FQNEAQ, per germline (reference sequence). CDR3 length equals 16 residues. CDR3 loop: CASSLGSISGAYEQYF. CDR3 nucleotides: TGTGCCAGCAGCTTAGGGAGTATTAGCGGAGCCTACGAGCAGTACTTC.

Details on this clone: Germline and junction disagree at one end, which may indicate a read error. The rearrangement joins TRBV13 to TRBJ1-4; possible D gene TRBD1, 6 bases. The CDR3 runs 14 residues. CDR1 and CDR2 from the germline V gene are PRHDT and FYEKMQ (reference sequence). The CDR3 region is CASSFRGTNEKLFF. CDR3 in DNA: TGTGCCAGCAGCTTTAGGGGGACTAACGAAAAACTGTTTTTT.

This chain links TRBV4-1 with TRBJ2-7; D gene uncertain. The V end lost 4 bases, the J end lost 0 bases, and 13 bases lay between the germline ends. Germline loops: CDR1 MGHRA, CDR2 YSYEKL. This CDR3 is 15 amino acids long. The CDR3 sequence is CASSPTVRSSYEQYF. The CDR3 DNA follows: TGCGCCAGCAGCCCCACAGTTAGGTCCTCCTACGAGCAGTACTTC.

This clone was detected only a few times. The V call is TRBV28, the J call TRBJ1-2, with TRBD1 identical over 10 bases. The V gene's germline CDR1 is MDHEN and CDR2 SYDVKM. The CDR3 contains 17 residues. V trimming: 2 bases; J trimming: 1 base; junction bases outside the gene matches: 7. The CDR3 nucleotides are TGTGCCAGCAGTTTACCCGTCGGGACAGGGGTTAACTATGGCTACACCTTC. Translated, it gives CASSLPVGTGVNYGYTF.

The rearrangement joins TRBV10-2 to TRBJ1-4, with 8 bases lining up with TRBD1. This CDR3 comprises 14 residues. CDR1 is WSHSY and CDR2 is SAAADI in the germline V gene. The V gene end was trimmed by 7 bases and the J gene end by 6 bases; junction bases not matched to a gene: 7. The CDR3 DNA reads as TGCGCCAGCAATCAGGACAGGGAGCATGAAAAACTGTTTTTT. This sequence encodes CASNQDREHEKLFF.

The chain uses TRBV24-1 and TRBJ2-5, with TRBD1 as a possible D gene (6 bases). The length of the CDR3 is 16 residues. Trimming took 3 bases from V and 5 from J, leaving 18 bases between them. Germline-derived CDR1 and CDR2 are KGHDR and SFDVKD. The CDR3 here is CATSDAHPQGFETQYF. The CDR3 DNA follows: TGTGCCACCAGTGATGCACACCCACAGGGCTTTGAGACCCAGTACTTC.

The chain employs TRBV7-9 and TRBJ2-3; TRBD2 agrees at 12 bases. From germline, CDR1 is SEHNR and CDR2 FQNEAQ (reference sequence). The CDR3 extends over 16 amino acids. The junction had 7 bases not matched to a gene; V was cut back by 5 bases and J by 4 bases. The CDR3 sequence: CASSLQLAGGADTQYF. CDR3 in DNA: TGTGCCAGCAGCCTACAACTAGCGGGGGGCGCAGATACGCAGTATTTT.

The chain couples TRBV6-5 to TRBJ2-5, with a possible D match to TRBD2 (6 bases). The CDR3 length is 13 residues. V dropped 6 bases and J dropped 4 bases, with 12 bases sitting between them. Germline V gene data show CDR1 as MNHEY and CDR2 as SVGAGI. CDR3 in DNA: TGTGCCAGCAGATTACTCGGGGGAGAGACCCAGTACTTC. It is translated as CASRLLGGETQYF.